This T cell receptor beta chain appears in the sequencing data of a study of blood T cell repertoires in COVID-19. At the level of the study: COVID-19 samples, acute and convalescent, were from the United States, Italy and Spain.

Original analysis: Amplification of reference gene primers provided the estimated nucleated cell counts. TCRdb's table, derived via immunoSEQ multiplex PCR, lists solely in-frame clones and lacks some. V and J calls and clone size are given by that table; D and trimming were obtained from the DNA. The data show over 150,000 clones, with 70% to 90% seen just once and 2% to 2.5% held by the top ten. V was trimmed by 0 bases and J by 5 bases, leaving 7 bases between them. The germline V gene encodes CDR1 KGHDR and CDR2 SFDVKD. This CDR3 comprises 14 residues. This receptor was taken from a man aged 50-60 years who had recovered from COVID-19. The specimen was peripheral blood. The chain joins TRBV24-1 to TRBJ1-5; the D gene is possibly TRBD1 (6 bases). In nucleotides, the CDR3 is TGTGCCACCAGTGATTTGTCAGGGGATCAGCCCCAGCATTTT. It codes for CATSDLSGDQPQHF.